Listed below are T cell receptor beta chains from one sample, sequenced in a study of blood T cell repertoires in COVID-19. Generated by immunoSEQ multiplex PCR, the TCRdb table keeps only in-frame clones and is missing some. This table holds 150,000 to 200,000 clones, roughly 86% found once. The sequenced sample was peripheral blood. Source of these receptors: a woman aged 55-69 years who had recovered from COVID-19. The CDR3 runs from the conserved cysteine through the conserved F or W. A D gene is named only where the DNA matches it firmly. For some rows the clone size is stated as once, few or many, or as a class when expanded; others skip it.

CDR3 DNA: TGTGCCAGCAGACCCTTTAGCATACCGGGGGGCTACACCTTC; CDR3 protein: CASRPFSIPGGYTF; J gene: TRBJ1-2; clone size: .; V gene: TRBV6-5; D gene: .
CDR3 DNA: TGTGCCAGCAGCTTTTCGGGGACAGGGTTTCGGGAAAAACTGTTTTTT; CDR3 protein: CASSFSGTGFREKLFF; J gene: TRBJ1-4; clone size: .; V gene: TRBV7-9; D gene: TRBD1
CDR3 DNA: TGCGCCAGCAGCCAAGGACAGCGTAATTCACCCCTCCACTTT; CDR3 protein: CASSQGQRNSPLHF; J gene: TRBJ1-6; clone size: .; V gene: TRBV4-1; D gene: .
CDR3 DNA: TGTGCCAGCAGTTACGGGCAGGGGAATCAGCCCCAGCATTTT; CDR3 protein: CASSYGQGNQPQHF; J gene: TRBJ1-5; clone size: .; V gene: TRBV6-5; D gene: .
CDR3 DNA: TGTGCCAGCAGTGAAGTGCCAGGTTCAGAAACTGAAGCTTTCTTT; CDR3 protein: CASSEVPGSETEAFF; J gene: TRBJ1-1; clone size: .; V gene: TRBV25-1; D gene: .
CDR3 DNA: TGTGCCAGCACCCTAGGAACTCCTGGGGCCAACGTCCTGACTTTC; CDR3 protein: CASTLGTPGANVLTF; J gene: TRBJ2-6; clone size: .; V gene: TRBV28; D gene: .
CDR3 DNA: TGTGCCACCAGCAGAGGGCTCGAAAACATTCAGTACTTC; CDR3 protein: CATSRGLENIQYF; J gene: TRBJ2-4; clone size: .; V gene: TRBV15; D gene: .
CDR3 DNA: TGTGCCAGCAGTTATAGGGACAGGGGGGACACAGATACGCAGTATTTT; CDR3 protein: CASSYRDRGDTDTQYF; J gene: TRBJ2-3; clone size: .; V gene: TRBV7-9; D gene: TRBD1
CDR3 DNA: TGCGCCAGCAGCAAGGGACTAGCGGAGTACAATGAGCAGTTCTTC; CDR3 protein: CASSKGLAEYNEQFF; J gene: TRBJ2-1; clone size: .; V gene: TRBV5-1; D gene: TRBD2
CDR3 DNA: TGTGCCAGCAGCTTACCCAGAGACAGGGCGGAGCAGTACTTC; CDR3 protein: CASSLPRDRAEQYF; J gene: TRBJ2-7; clone size: .; V gene: TRBV7-9; D gene: TRBD1
CDR3 DNA: TGTGCCACCAGTGACATCCCCCAAGGAGGGTCAGGATACGAGCAGTACTTC; CDR3 protein: CATSDIPQGGSGYEQYF; J gene: TRBJ2-7; clone size: .; V gene: TRBV24-1; D gene: .
CDR3 DNA: TGCGCCAGCACGGCAGGGGACTCACCCCTCCACTTT; CDR3 protein: CASTAGDSPLHF; J gene: TRBJ1-6; clone size: .; V gene: TRBV10-2; D gene: .
CDR3 DNA: TGTGCCAGCAGCTATACGGGACAGTTTAGCACAGATACGCAGTATTTT; CDR3 protein: CASSYTGQFSTDTQYF; J gene: TRBJ2-3; clone size: .; V gene: TRBV2; D gene: TRBD1
CDR3 DNA: TGTGCCAGCAGTTACTCCTGGGACAGGGCCCTTTCCCACACCTTC; CDR3 protein: CASSYSWDRALSHTF; J gene: TRBJ1-2; clone size: .; V gene: TRBV6-2/TRBV6-3; D gene: TRBD1
CDR3 DNA: TGTGCCACCGGCGGTGTGGCGGGGGGAGTAACGCAGTATTTT; CDR3 protein: CATGGVAGGVTQYF; J gene: TRBJ2-3; clone size: .; V gene: TRBV15; D gene: TRBD2
CDR3 DNA: TGTGCCAGCAGTTACTCGGTTACAGACCAGTATGGCTACACCTTC; CDR3 protein: CASSYSVTDQYGYTF; J gene: TRBJ1-2; clone size: .; V gene: TRBV6-2/TRBV6-3; D gene: .
CDR3 DNA: TGTGCCAGCAGTCTCGACCCAGAAGCGCCCTTTAACACTGAAGCTTTCTTT; CDR3 protein: CASSLDPEAPFNTEAFF; J gene: TRBJ1-1; clone size: .; V gene: TRBV6-6; D gene: .
CDR3 DNA: TGTGCCAGCAACCCAAGCATAGCGGGGGGCACTGAAGCTTTCTTT; CDR3 protein: CASNPSIAGGTEAFF; J gene: TRBJ1-1; clone size: .; V gene: TRBV6-5; D gene: .
CDR3 DNA: TGTGCCAGCACTCAACAGGGGTTCACAGATACGCAGTATTTT; CDR3 protein: CASTQQGFTDTQYF; J gene: TRBJ2-3; clone size: few; V gene: TRBV2; D gene: TRBD1
CDR3 DNA: TGTGCCAGCAGTCCCCCCTTGGGGGGGGGTAGCACAGATACGCAGTATTTT; CDR3 protein: CASSPPLGGGSTDTQYF; J gene: TRBJ2-3; clone size: few; V gene: TRBV27; D gene: TRBD2
CDR3 DNA: TGTGCCAGCAGCCAGGTTCAGGGGGGATCCTACGAGCAGTACTTC; CDR3 protein: CASSQVQGGSYEQYF; J gene: TRBJ2-7; clone size: .; V gene: TRBV4-2; D gene: .
CDR3 DNA: TGTGCCAGCAGCCACTTCGGCGCGGGGGCAGTTGGAAACACCATATATTTT; CDR3 protein: CASSHFGAGAVGNTIYF; J gene: TRBJ1-3; clone size: .; V gene: TRBV7-8; D gene: .
CDR3 DNA: TGTGCCATCAGTGACGACAGGAATAAGCAGCCCCAGCATTTT; CDR3 protein: CAISDDRNKQPQHF; J gene: TRBJ1-5; clone size: .; V gene: TRBV10-3; D gene: .
CDR3 DNA: TGTGCCATCAGTGAGTGGCAGGGGGCTATTGGCAATCAGCCCCAGCATTTT; CDR3 protein: CAISEWQGAIGNQPQHF; J gene: TRBJ1-5; clone size: .; V gene: TRBV10-3; D gene: TRBD1
CDR3 DNA: TGTGCCAGCAGCTTGACGGGACAGGGGTCTGAAAAACTGTTTTTT; CDR3 protein: CASSLTGQGSEKLFF; J gene: TRBJ1-4; clone size: .; V gene: TRBV5-8; D gene: TRBD1
CDR3 DNA: TGTGCCAGCAGCTTAGGGACAGGGGTGTCCACAGATACGCAGTATTTT; CDR3 protein: CASSLGTGVSTDTQYF; J gene: TRBJ2-3; clone size: once; V gene: TRBV7-7; D gene: TRBD1
CDR3 DNA: TGTGCCAGCAGCTTAGATGGAACAGGCCGCTACGAGCAGTACTTC; CDR3 protein: CASSLDGTGRYEQYF; J gene: TRBJ2-7; clone size: .; V gene: TRBV11-3; D gene: .
CDR3 DNA: TGTGCCAGCAGCCCACAGGTAGGGGAATACGAGCAGTACTTC; CDR3 protein: CASSPQVGEYEQYF; J gene: TRBJ2-7; clone size: .; V gene: TRBV7-6; D gene: .
CDR3 DNA: TGTGCCAGCAGCCCCGGTGGATGGGGGGAAAAAAATGAGCAGTTCTTC; CDR3 protein: CASSPGGWGEKNEQFF; J gene: TRBJ2-1; clone size: .; V gene: TRBV7-8; D gene: .
CDR3 DNA: TGTGCCAGCAGCGAGACAGGGTACACTGAAGCTTTCTTT; CDR3 protein: CASSETGYTEAFF; J gene: TRBJ1-1; clone size: once; V gene: TRBV11-2; D gene: TRBD1
CDR3 DNA: TGTGCCAGCAGCCCCAAGGGGGATCAGCCCCAGCATTTT; CDR3 protein: CASSPKGDQPQHF; J gene: TRBJ1-5; clone size: .; V gene: TRBV6-2/TRBV6-3; D gene: .
CDR3 DNA: TGTGCCAGCAGTAGGGCAGGGGGCCTCTACAATGAGCAGTTCTTC; CDR3 protein: CASSRAGGLYNEQFF; J gene: TRBJ2-1; clone size: .; V gene: TRBV7-8; D gene: TRBD1
CDR3 DNA: TGTGCCAGAAGCCAGAAACCTCAGGGCTGCTATGGCTACACCTTC; CDR3 protein: CARSQKPQGCYGYTF; J gene: TRBJ1-2; clone size: .; V gene: TRBV5-3; D gene: .
CDR3 DNA: TGTGCCAGCAAGCAGGGGGCCGGGGAGCTGTTTTTT; CDR3 protein: CASKQGAGELFF; J gene: TRBJ2-2; clone size: once; V gene: TRBV19; D gene: TRBD1
CDR3 DNA: TGTGCCAGCCAGGGACAGGCCATCAGGGGCTACACCTTC; CDR3 protein: CASQGQAIRGYTF; J gene: TRBJ1-2; clone size: .; V gene: TRBV28; D gene: TRBD1
CDR3 DNA: TGCGCCAGCAGCCAATTAACGACGGGACAGGGCACAGATACGCAGTATTTT; CDR3 protein: CASSQLTTGQGTDTQYF; J gene: TRBJ2-3; clone size: .; V gene: TRBV4-3; D gene: TRBD1
CDR3 DNA: TGTGCCAGCAGTAATAGCGGGGGGAGATCCTACGAGCAGTACTTC; CDR3 protein: CASSNSGGRSYEQYF; J gene: TRBJ2-7; clone size: .; V gene: TRBV6-2/TRBV6-3; D gene: TRBD2
CDR3 DNA: TGCGCCAGCAAGGAGTGGAGGACCGCCGAAAAATCTAATTCACCCCTCCACTTT; CDR3 protein: CASKEWRTAEKSNSPLHF; J gene: TRBJ1-6; clone size: .; V gene: TRBV23-1; D gene: .
CDR3 DNA: TGCGCCAGCAGCCAGGCCCGGACTTCTAACTATGGCTACACCTTC; CDR3 protein: CASSQARTSNYGYTF; J gene: TRBJ1-2; clone size: .; V gene: TRBV4-1; D gene: .